This T cell receptor beta chain originates from a study of blood T cells in healthy people across ages. General observations from the study: The CMV status of each donor remained undetermined, and this could have confounded shifts in expanded clonotypes. As age increased, TCR beta diversity per million T cells fell in a roughly linear fashion. TCR beta diversity tracked closely with naive T cell percentage.

With V trimmed by 0 bases and J by 3 bases, 10 bases remained unmatched. Germline assignment: CDR1 ENHRY and CDR2 SYGVKD. This CDR3 is built from 18 residues. The study recruited healthy Caucasian donors from Russia who were aged about 6 to 90. To note about this clonotype: The target antigen is unknown.

A J-beta primer mix and a sample-barcoded 5' primer were used in a second PCR of roughly 6 to 12 cycles. TCRdb reanalysed the 5' RACE reads using MiXCR and keeps one entry per CDR3 protein. The table includes about 640,000 distinct CDR3 sequences, 58% detected once. The receptor was isolated from a man aged 60 to 75 in good health. Source material: blood. The chain recombines TRBV10-3 with TRBJ2-3; 9 nucleotides line up with TRBD2. The CDR3 reads CAISESPASGVRTDTQYF. The DNA of the CDR3 is TGTGCCATCAGTGAGTCGCCCGCTAGCGGGGTAAGAACAGATACGCAGTATTTT.